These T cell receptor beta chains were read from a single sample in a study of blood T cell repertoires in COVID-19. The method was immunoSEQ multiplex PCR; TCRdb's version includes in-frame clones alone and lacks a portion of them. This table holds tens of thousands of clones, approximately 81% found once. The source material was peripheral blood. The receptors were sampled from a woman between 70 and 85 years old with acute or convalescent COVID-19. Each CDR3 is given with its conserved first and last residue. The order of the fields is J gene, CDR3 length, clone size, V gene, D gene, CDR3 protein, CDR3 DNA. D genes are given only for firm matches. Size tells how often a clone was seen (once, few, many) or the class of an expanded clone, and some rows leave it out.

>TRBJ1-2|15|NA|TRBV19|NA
CASSPSSRGAAGYTF
TGTGCCAGTAGTCCCTCCTCTCGGGGGGCTGCTGGCTACACCTTC
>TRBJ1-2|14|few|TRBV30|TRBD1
CAWSTTQGVGGYTF
TGTGCCTGGAGTACTACTCAGGGGGTAGGGGGCTACACCTTC
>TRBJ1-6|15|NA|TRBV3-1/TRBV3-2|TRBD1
CASSPGQGLNSPLHF
TGTGCCAGCAGCCCCGGACAGGGGTTGAATTCACCCCTCCACTTT
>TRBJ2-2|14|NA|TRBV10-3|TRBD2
CAISPRGGIGELFF
TGTGCCATCAGTCCTCGGGGGGGCATCGGGGAGCTGTTTTTT
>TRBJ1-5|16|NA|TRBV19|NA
CASSSDRLRSNQPQHF
TGTGCCAGTAGTAGTGACAGGCTAAGAAGCAATCAGCCCCAGCATTTT
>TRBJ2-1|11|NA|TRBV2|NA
CASSVNNEQFF
TGTGCCAGCAGTGTAAACAATGAGCAGTTCTTC
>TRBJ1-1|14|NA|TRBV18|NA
CASSQLDRNTEAFF
TGTGCCAGCTCACAACTGGACAGGAACACTGAAGCTTTCTTT
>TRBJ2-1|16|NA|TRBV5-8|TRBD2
CASSLELAGGGNEQFF
TGTGCCAGCAGCTTGGAACTAGCGGGGGGTGGCAATGAGCAGTTCTTC
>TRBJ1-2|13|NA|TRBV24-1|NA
CATSERQSYGYTF
TGTGCCACCAGTGAGCGACAGAGCTATGGCTACACCTTC
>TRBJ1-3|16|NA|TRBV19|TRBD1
CASSQGQGNSGNTIYF
TGTGCCAGTAGCCAGGGACAGGGGAACTCTGGAAACACCATATATTTT
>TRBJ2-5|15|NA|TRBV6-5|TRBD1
CASSPGQGKGRAQYF
TGTGCCAGCAGTCCAGGACAGGGGAAAGGGAGGGCCCAGTACTTC
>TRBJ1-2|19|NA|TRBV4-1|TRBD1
CASSQGRLGDRGFNYGYTF
TGCGCCAGCAGCCAAGGAAGGCTGGGAGACAGGGGATTTAACTATGGCTACACCTTC
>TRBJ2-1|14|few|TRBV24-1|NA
CATSLTEPYNEQFF
TGTGCCACCAGTCTGACAGAGCCCTACAATGAGCAGTTCTTC
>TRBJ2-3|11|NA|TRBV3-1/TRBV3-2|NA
CASSRGDPQYF
TGTGCCAGCAGCCGGGGGGATCCGCAGTATTTT
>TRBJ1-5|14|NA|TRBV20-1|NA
CSASLGPGNQPQHF
TGCAGTGCTAGTCTGGGTCCCGGGAATCAGCCCCAGCATTTT
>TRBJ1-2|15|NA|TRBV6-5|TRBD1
CASRGQERSNYGYTF
TGTGCCAGCAGGGGACAGGAAAGATCTAACTATGGCTACACCTTC
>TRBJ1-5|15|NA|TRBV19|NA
CASIQGPYSNQPQHF
TGTGCCAGTATCCAGGGCCCGTATAGCAATCAGCCCCAGCATTTT